These T cell receptor beta chains were read from a single sample in a study of T cell repertoires in cytomegalovirus infection. TCRdb reprocessed the reads with MiXCR, giving one entry per CDR3 protein. The data contain around 290,000 distinct CDR3 sequences, 25% of them singletons. The sample was PBMCs. These receptor sequences come from a human donor in good health (CMV status not recorded). Some clones in this sample may be carry-over from other donors' samples. CDR3s include the opening cysteine and the closing phenylalanine or tryptophan. A D gene is named only where the DNA matches it firmly. Some rows have no size entry. The others give once, few or many, or a class for an expanded clone.

CDR3nt	CDR3aa	j_gene	abundance	v_gene	d_gene
TGTGCCAGCAGTAAACTAGCGGGGGGAGTAGATACGCAGTATTTT	CASSKLAGGVDTQYF	TRBJ2-3	.	TRBV28	TRBD2
TGTGCCAGCTCGGCAAACCGGGACGTCACAGATACGCAGTATTTT	CASSANRDVTDTQYF	TRBJ2-3	.	TRBV18	.
TGTGCCAGCAGCCCAGGGGGGGCGGATACGCAGTATTTT	CASSPGGADTQYF	TRBJ2-3	many	TRBV7-2	.
TGTGCCAGCAGAAACCGGGACAGGGACTATGGCTACACCTTC	CASRNRDRDYGYTF	TRBJ1-2	.	TRBV7-2	TRBD1
TGTGCCAGCAACCTCGGGGGGAACACCGGGGAGCTGTTTTTT	CASNLGGNTGELFF	TRBJ2-2	.	TRBV28	.
TGTGCCAGCACCGCAGACGGGTCCTACGAGCAGTACTTC	CASTADGSYEQYF	TRBJ2-7	.	TRBV2	.
TGTGCCATCAGTGACACCCAAACTGGGGCCAACGTCCTGACTTTC	CAISDTQTGANVLTF	TRBJ2-6	few	TRBV10-3	.
TGTGCCAGCAGCTTGGGGACTAGCGGGGGGCCTCAAGAGACCCAGTACTTC	CASSLGTSGGPQETQYF	TRBJ2-5	many	TRBV7-6	TRBD2
TGCAGTGCATTAGAGACCCAGTACTTC	CSALETQYF	TRBJ2-5	.	TRBV20-1	.
TGTGCCAGCAGCTGGACCGGGGAGCTGTTTTTT	CASSWTGELFF	TRBJ2-2	many	TRBV7-9	.
TGTGCCAGCAGCCACCGGTATGGCTCCTACGAGCAGTACTTC	CASSHRYGSYEQYF	TRBJ2-7	.	TRBV7-2	.
TGTGCCAGCAGCTTAATTTCGACCGACAGAAGAAACACCATATATTTT	CASSLISTDRRNTIYF	TRBJ1-3	few	TRBV7-6	.
TGTGCCAGCAGTTATACGGCCTTTCAAGAGACCCAGTACTTC	CASSYTAFQETQYF	TRBJ2-5	.	TRBV6-2/TRBV6-3	.
TGTGCCAGCAGCCTATACCTCCTAGCGGGTGGTTTCCTAGCCGGGGAGCTGTTTTTT	CASSLYLLAGGFLAGELFF	TRBJ2-2	.	TRBV11-2	TRBD2
TGTGCCAGCAGCCAATGGGAAGACTATGGCTACACCTTC	CASSQWEDYGYTF	TRBJ1-2	.	TRBV14	.
TGTGCCAGTAGTATTACTAATTCACCCCTCCACTTT	CASSITNSPLHF	TRBJ1-6	.	TRBV19	.
TGTGCCTGCCAACAAACCGGGACAGGCACCTACGAGCAGTACTTC	CACQQTGTGTYEQYF	TRBJ2-7	few	TRBV30	TRBD1
TGTGCCAGCAGCGCCAACCGGGGGGGGCCAGCTCTGGATACGCAGTATTTT	CASSANRGGPALDTQYF	TRBJ2-3	.	TRBV5-4	TRBD2
TGCAGCGTTTGGACCTTGAACACTGAAGCTTTCTTT	CSVWTLNTEAFF	TRBJ1-1	.	TRBV29-1	.
TGCGCCAGCAGTCAACTTGACATAAGGAGCAATCAGCCCCAGCATTTT	CASSQLDIRSNQPQHF	TRBJ1-5	.	TRBV23-1	.
TGTGCCAGCAGCTTAGGGACTAGCGGGAGGGGGGAGAATGAGCAGTTCTTC	CASSLGTSGRGENEQFF	TRBJ2-1	.	TRBV11-2	TRBD2
TGTGCCAGTAATACCGGGACAGGGGGCGGTGGCTACACCTTC	CASNTGTGGGGYTF	TRBJ1-2	.	TRBV19	TRBD1
TGTGCCAGCAGCTTAGGTAGCGGGAGAGTGGAAGAGACCCAGTACTTC	CASSLGSGRVEETQYF	TRBJ2-5	.	TRBV7-8	TRBD2
TGTGCCAGCAGTTGGACTAGCGGGACAGATACGCAGTATTTT	CASSWTSGTDTQYF	TRBJ2-3	.	TRBV6-6	TRBD2
TGTGCCAGCAGTTTAGAACGAGCTAGCACAGATACGCAGTATTTT	CASSLERASTDTQYF	TRBJ2-3	.	TRBV12-3/TRBV12-4	.
TGTGCCAGCAGTTTAGGGTCTAAAGATACGCAGTATTTT	CASSLGSKDTQYF	TRBJ2-3	few	TRBV6-6	.
TGTGCCAGCGAGGGAAACATTCAGTACTTC	CASEGNIQYF	TRBJ2-4	few	TRBV28	.
TGTGCCAGTAGTATACGGAGAGGGGGAAACACTGAAGCTTTCTTT	CASSIRRGGNTEAFF	TRBJ1-1	.	TRBV19	.
TGCAGTGCGCAGACTAGCGATGGGTCCTACGAGCAGTACTTC	CSAQTSDGSYEQYF	TRBJ2-7	few	TRBV20-1	TRBD2
TGCGCCAGCAGCCAAGTGGGGCCAGCCTATAATTCACCCCTCCACTTT	CASSQVGPAYNSPLHF	TRBJ1-6	few	TRBV4-1	.
TGTGCCAGCAGTTACCCAGGACTAGCCACTAGTACGCAGTATTTT	CASSYPGLATSTQYF	TRBJ2-3	once	TRBV6-2/TRBV6-3	TRBD2
TGCAGCGTTTTTGTATCGAACACTGAAGCTTTCTTT	CSVFVSNTEAFF	TRBJ1-1	few	TRBV29-1	.
TGTGCCAGCAGCTTCCCGTCCGGTGCTCGCATGAACACTGAAGCTTTCTTT	CASSFPSGARMNTEAFF	TRBJ1-1	few	TRBV11-3	.
TGTGCCAGCACCCCCTGGGGCAATCAGCCCCAGCATTTT	CASTPWGNQPQHF	TRBJ1-5	few	TRBV2	.
TGCGCCAGCAGCTTCGGCGGATTCCCAGATACGCAGTATTTT	CASSFGGFPDTQYF	TRBJ2-3	.	TRBV5-1	.
TGTGCCAGCAGTTTAACGCGGACGATTAATGAAAAACTGTTTTTT	CASSLTRTINEKLFF	TRBJ1-4	many	TRBV28	.
TGTGCCAGCAGTACTTATAGCACAGATACGCAGTATTTT	CASSTYSTDTQYF	TRBJ2-3	.	TRBV6-8	.
TGTGCCAGCAGTCCCAGGGAGCGGGCCGGGGAGCTGTTTTTT	CASSPRERAGELFF	TRBJ2-2	many	TRBV12-3/TRBV12-4	.
TGTGCCAGCAGCTCGGGACTAGCGACGACCCAGTACTTC	CASSSGLATTQYF	TRBJ2-5	.	TRBV5-6	TRBD2
TGTGCCAGCAGCCCCGATTACAGGGGAACCTATGGCTACACCTTC	CASSPDYRGTYGYTF	TRBJ1-2	.	TRBV3-1	TRBD1
TGCAGCGTTCAAAGGGGGGCTGAAGCTTTCTTT	CSVQRGAEAFF	TRBJ1-1	few	TRBV29-1	.
TGTGCCAGCAGCACGTCATCGGGCAATGAGCAGTTCTTC	CASSTSSGNEQFF	TRBJ2-1	many	TRBV7-2	.
TGTGCCAGCGGCCGAACTGGCCAACAGGGCCGGAATCAGCCCCAGCATTTT	CASGRTGQQGRNQPQHF	TRBJ1-5	once	TRBV6-6	.
TGTGCCAGCAGCCAGTCTCTTACCGGGGAGCTGTTTTTT	CASSQSLTGELFF	TRBJ2-2	.	TRBV7-2	.
TGTGCCAGCAGTGGAAGCGCTGAAGCTTTCTTT	CASSGSAEAFF	TRBJ1-1	.	TRBV2	.
TGCGCCAGCAGGGACGTGAGCTCTGGAAACACCATATATTTT	CASRDVSSGNTIYF	TRBJ1-3	few	TRBV10-2	.
TGTGCCAGCAGCTCCCAGCGAGGGATACAAGAGACCCAGTACTTC	CASSSQRGIQETQYF	TRBJ2-5	many	TRBV7-2	.
TGTGCCAGCAGCTCCGAATCTTTTTCTGAAGCTTTCTTT	CASSSESFSEAFF	TRBJ1-1	many	TRBV7-2	.
TGTGCCAGTAGTATCGTGGCTTCCTTCTCCTACGAGCAGTACTTC	CASSIVASFSYEQYF	TRBJ2-7	.	TRBV19	.
TGTGCCAGCAGCTTAGCCGGGACAGGGATCGACGGCTACACCTTC	CASSLAGTGIDGYTF	TRBJ1-2	few	TRBV7-2	TRBD1
TGTGCCAGCCTCTTCCGGGGGGGGTTAACTGAAGCTTTCTTT	CASLFRGGLTEAFF	TRBJ1-1	few	TRBV7-2	.